These T cell receptor beta chains were read from a single sample in a study of T cell clonotyping in hematopoietic cell transplantation. The repertoire was sequenced with immunoSEQ multiplex PCR; TCRdb's copy has only in-frame clones and lacks some. The profile shows 6,000 to 9,000 clones, approximately 90% of them singletons. The material was PBMCs, obtained 100 days after allogeneic stem cell transplant. These receptors were obtained from a male patient in his fifties who had an allogeneic stem cell transplant from a related donor, so the T cells may come from the graft donor. Some clones in this sample may be carry-over from other donors' samples. The CDR3 runs from the conserved cysteine through the conserved F or W. The D gene is left open where the match is weak. For some rows the clone size is stated as once, few or many, or as a class when expanded; others skip it.

d_call	clone_size	j_call	v_call	cdr3_nt	cdr3_aa
TRBD1	-	TRBJ1-3	TRBV30	TGTGCCTGGATTCCACAGGGGGGTACCCCTGGAAACACCATATATTTT	CAWIPQGGTPGNTIYF
-	-	TRBJ1-1	TRBV25-1	TGTGCCAGCAGTGACTCCCCCCTCGAAGCTTTCTTT	CASSDSPLEAFF
-	-	TRBJ1-2	TRBV6-1	TGTGCCAGCAGCTACCGGGACGGAGATAACTATGGCTACACCTTC	CASSYRDGDNYGYTF
-	-	TRBJ1-2	TRBV30	TGTGCCTGGAGTCTAGGGATCAACTATGGCTACACCTTC	CAWSLGINYGYTF
TRBD2	-	TRBJ2-1	TRBV29-1	TGCAGCGTTGAAGGCGAGGCGGGGGGGTCCTACAATGAGCAGTTCTTC	CSVEGEAGGSYNEQFF
-	-	TRBJ1-1	TRBV7-6	TGTGCCAGCAGCTTGAATACCAACACTGAAGCTTTCTTT	CASSLNTNTEAFF
-	-	TRBJ2-7	TRBV19	TGTGCCAGTAGCAGTACAGGGGCGCGGGACTACGAGCAGTACTTC	CASSSTGARDYEQYF
-	-	TRBJ2-1	TRBV19	TGTGCCAGTAGTAAACACGGGGGGCCCTACAATGAGCAGTTCTTC	CASSKHGGPYNEQFF
-	-	TRBJ2-1	TRBV28	TGTGCCAGCAGTTTAGAGGGCTACAATGAGCAGTTCTTC	CASSLEGYNEQFF
TRBD1	once	TRBJ2-1	TRBV10-1	TGCGCCAGCAGTGAGTTTACAGGGGGCATCGATGAGCAGTTCTTC	CASSEFTGGIDEQFF
-	-	TRBJ1-2	TRBV28	TGTGCCAGCACCCTAGGGGGACGTCCTCTTGCCAATGGCTACACCTTC	CASTLGGRPLANGYTF
-	-	TRBJ1-1	TRBV30	TGTGCCTGGACGAGTGTTCGGGGCAACACTGAAGCTTTCTTT	CAWTSVRGNTEAFF
-	-	TRBJ2-2	TRBV6-4	TGTGCCAGCAGTGACGGGCACGACACCGGGGAGCTGTTTTTT	CASSDGHDTGELFF
-	-	TRBJ1-2	TRBV7-9	TGTGCCAGCAGCTTAGGAGGTGGCTACACCTTC	CASSLGGGYTF
TRBD1	-	TRBJ2-7	TRBV6-5	TGTGCCAGCAGTAAGGACAGGACCTACGAGCAGTACTTC	CASSKDRTYEQYF
-	-	TRBJ1-1	TRBV6-1	TGTGCCAGCAGTGAGCTCAGGGGCACTGAGGCTTTCTTT	CASSELRGTEAFF